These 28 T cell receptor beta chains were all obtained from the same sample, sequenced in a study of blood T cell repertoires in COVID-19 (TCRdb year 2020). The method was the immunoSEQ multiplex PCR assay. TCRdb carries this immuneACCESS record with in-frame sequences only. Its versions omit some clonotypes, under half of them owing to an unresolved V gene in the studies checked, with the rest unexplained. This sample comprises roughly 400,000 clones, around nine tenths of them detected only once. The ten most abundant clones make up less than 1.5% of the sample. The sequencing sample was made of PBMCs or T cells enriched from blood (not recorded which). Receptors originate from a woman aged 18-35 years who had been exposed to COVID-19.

The CDR3 DNA sequence: TGTGCCACCCAAGACAGGGGGGCAGATACGCAGTATTTT. It specifies CATQDRGADTQYF. The chain recombines TRBV10-3 with TRBJ2-3; TRBD1 aligns across 9 bases. CDR1 is ENHRY, CDR2 SYGVKD, per germline. The CDR3 is 13 residues long. After removal of 10 bases from V and 4 bases from J, the junction contained 6 bases not matched to a gene.

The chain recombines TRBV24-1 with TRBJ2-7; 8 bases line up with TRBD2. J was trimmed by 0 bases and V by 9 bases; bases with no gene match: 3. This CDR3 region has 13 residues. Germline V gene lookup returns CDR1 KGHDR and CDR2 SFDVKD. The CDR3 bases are TGTGCCACCGCCGGGACTAGCTCCTACGAGCAGTACTTC. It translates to CATAGTSSYEQYF.

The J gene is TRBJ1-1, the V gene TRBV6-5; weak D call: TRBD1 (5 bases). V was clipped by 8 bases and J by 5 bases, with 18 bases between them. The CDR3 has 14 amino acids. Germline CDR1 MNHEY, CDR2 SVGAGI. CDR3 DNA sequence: TGTGCCAGCCAAACAGGCCTAGGATGGACTGAAGCTTTCTTT. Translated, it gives CASQTGLGWTEAFF.

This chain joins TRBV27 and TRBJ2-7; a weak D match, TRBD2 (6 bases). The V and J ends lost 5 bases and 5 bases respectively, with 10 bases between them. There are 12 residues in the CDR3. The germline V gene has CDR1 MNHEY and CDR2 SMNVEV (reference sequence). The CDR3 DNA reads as TGTGCCAGCAGTGCGGGACCGCACGAGCAGTACTTC. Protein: CASSAGPHEQYF.

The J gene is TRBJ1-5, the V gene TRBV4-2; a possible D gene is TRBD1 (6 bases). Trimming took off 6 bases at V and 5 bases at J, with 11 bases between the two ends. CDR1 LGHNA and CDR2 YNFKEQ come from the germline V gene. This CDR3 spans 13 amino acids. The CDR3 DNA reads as TGTGCCAGCAGGGGGGGGCTTGATCAGCCCCAGCATTTT. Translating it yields CASRGGLDQPQHF.

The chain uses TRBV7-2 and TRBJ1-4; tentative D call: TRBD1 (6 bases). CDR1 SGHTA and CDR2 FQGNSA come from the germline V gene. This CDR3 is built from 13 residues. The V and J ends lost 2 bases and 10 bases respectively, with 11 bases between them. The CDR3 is CASSLNPTGKLFF. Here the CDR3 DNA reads TGTGCCAGCAGCTTAAACCCGACAGGAAAACTGTTTTTT.

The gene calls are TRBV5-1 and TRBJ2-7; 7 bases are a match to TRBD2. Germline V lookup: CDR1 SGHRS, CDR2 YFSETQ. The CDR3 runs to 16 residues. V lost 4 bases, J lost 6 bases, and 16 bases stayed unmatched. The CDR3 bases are TGCGCCAGCAGCCGCGGGAGCAGCCAGATTACGAGCGAGCAGTACTTC. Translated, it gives CASSRGSSQITSEQYF.

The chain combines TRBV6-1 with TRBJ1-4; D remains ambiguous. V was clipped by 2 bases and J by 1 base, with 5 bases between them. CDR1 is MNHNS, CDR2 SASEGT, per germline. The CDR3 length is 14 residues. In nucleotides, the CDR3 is TGTGCCAGCAGTGAACGGGGAACTAATGAAAAACTGTTTTTT. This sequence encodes CASSERGTNEKLFF.

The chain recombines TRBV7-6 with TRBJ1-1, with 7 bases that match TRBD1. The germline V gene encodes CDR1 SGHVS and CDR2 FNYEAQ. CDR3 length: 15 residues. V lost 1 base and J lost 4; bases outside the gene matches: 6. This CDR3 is CASSLGRGVGTEAFF. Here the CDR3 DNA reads TGTGCCAGCAGCTTAGGCAGGGGGGTTGGCACTGAAGCTTTCTTT.

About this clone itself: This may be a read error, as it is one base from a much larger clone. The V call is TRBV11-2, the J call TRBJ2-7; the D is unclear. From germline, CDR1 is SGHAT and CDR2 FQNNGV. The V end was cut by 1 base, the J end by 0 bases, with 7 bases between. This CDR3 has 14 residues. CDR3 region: CASSLGGSSYEQYF. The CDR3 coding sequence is TGTGCCAGCAGCTTAGGCGGAAGCTCCTACGAGCAGTACTTC. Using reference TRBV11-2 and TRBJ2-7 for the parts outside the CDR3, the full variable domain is EAGVAQSPRYKIIEKRQSVAFWCNPISGHATLYWYQQILGQGPKLLIQFQNNGVVDDSQLPKDRFSAERLKGVDSTLKIQPAKLEDSAVYLCASSLGGSSYEQYFGPGTRLTVT.

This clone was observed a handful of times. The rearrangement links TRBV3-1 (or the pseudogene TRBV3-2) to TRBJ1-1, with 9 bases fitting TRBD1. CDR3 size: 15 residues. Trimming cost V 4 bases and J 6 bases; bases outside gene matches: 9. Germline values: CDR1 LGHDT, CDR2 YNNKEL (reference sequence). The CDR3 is CASSPTGQGRSEAFF. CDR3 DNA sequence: TGTGCCAGCAGCCCCACGGGACAGGGTCGATCTGAAGCTTTCTTT.

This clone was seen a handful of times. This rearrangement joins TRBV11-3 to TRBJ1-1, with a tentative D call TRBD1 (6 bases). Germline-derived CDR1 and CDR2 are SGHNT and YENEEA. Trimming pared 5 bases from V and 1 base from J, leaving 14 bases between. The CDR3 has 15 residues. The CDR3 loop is CASSDPTGTNTEAFF. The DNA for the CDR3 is TGTGCCAGCAGCGACCCGACAGGAACGAACACTGAAGCTTTCTTT.

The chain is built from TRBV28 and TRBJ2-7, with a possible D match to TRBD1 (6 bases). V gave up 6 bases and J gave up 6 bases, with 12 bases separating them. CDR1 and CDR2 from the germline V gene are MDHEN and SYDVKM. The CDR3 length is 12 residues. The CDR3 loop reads CASSHDRSEQYF. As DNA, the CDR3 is TGTGCCAGCAGCCACGACAGGAGCGAGCAGTACTTC.

CDR3 in amino acids: CASSSTSGPSYEQYF. The CDR3 nucleotides are TGTGCCAGCAGTTCGACTAGCGGGCCCTCCTACGAGCAGTACTTC. This chain uses TRBV28 with TRBJ2-7, with 10 bases lining up with TRBD2. Trimming took 4 bases from V and 0 from J; bases not matched to a gene: 3. Germline V lookup: CDR1 MDHEN, CDR2 SYDVKM. The CDR3 sequence is 15 residues long.

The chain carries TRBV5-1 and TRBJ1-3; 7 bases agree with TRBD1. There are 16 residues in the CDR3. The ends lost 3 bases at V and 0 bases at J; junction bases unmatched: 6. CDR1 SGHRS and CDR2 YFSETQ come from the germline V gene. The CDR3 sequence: CASSSGQDFSGNTIYF. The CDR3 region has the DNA TGCGCCAGCAGCTCCGGACAGGATTTCTCTGGAAACACCATATATTTT. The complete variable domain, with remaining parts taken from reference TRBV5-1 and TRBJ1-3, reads KAGVTQTPRYLIKTRGQQVTLSCSPISGHRSVSWYQQTPGQGLQFLFEYFSETQRNKGNFPGRFSGRQFSNSRSEMNVSTLELGDSALYLCASSSGQDFSGNTIYFGEGSWLTVV.

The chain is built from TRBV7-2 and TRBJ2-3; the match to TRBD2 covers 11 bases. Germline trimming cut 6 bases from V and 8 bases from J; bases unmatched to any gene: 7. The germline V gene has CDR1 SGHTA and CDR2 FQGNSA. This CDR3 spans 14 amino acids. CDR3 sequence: CASRTSGAPPTQYF. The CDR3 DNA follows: TGTGCCAGCAGGACTAGCGGGGCACCCCCTACGCAGTATTTT.

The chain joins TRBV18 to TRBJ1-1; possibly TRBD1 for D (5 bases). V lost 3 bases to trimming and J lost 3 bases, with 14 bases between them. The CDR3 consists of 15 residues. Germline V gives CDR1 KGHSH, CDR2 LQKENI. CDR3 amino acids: CASSPPWAGHTEAFF. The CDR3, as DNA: TGTGCCAGCTCACCCCCCTGGGCAGGGCACACTGAAGCTTTCTTT.

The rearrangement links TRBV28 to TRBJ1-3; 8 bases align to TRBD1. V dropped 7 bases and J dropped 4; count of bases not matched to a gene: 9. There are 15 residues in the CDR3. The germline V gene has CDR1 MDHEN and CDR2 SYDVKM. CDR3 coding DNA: TGTGCCAGCATCCCACCACCAGGGGGCGGAAACACCATATATTTT. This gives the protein CASIPPPGGGNTIYF. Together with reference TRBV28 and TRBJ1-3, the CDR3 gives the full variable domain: DVKVTQSSRYLVKRTGEKVFLECVQDMDHENMFWYRQDPGLGLRLIYFSYDVKMKEKGDIPEGYSVSREKKERFSLILESASTNQTSMYLCASIPPPGGGNTIYFGEGSWLTVV.

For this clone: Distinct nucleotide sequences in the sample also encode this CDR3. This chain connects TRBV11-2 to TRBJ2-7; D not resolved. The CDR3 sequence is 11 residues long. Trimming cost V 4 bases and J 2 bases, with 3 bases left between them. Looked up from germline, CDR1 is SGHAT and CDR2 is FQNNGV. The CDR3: CASSSAYEQYF. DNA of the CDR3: TGTGCCAGCAGCTCCGCCTACGAGCAGTACTTC. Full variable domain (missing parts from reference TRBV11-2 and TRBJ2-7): EAGVAQSPRYKIIEKRQSVAFWCNPISGHATLYWYQQILGQGPKLLIQFQNNGVVDDSQLPKDRFSAERLKGVDSTLKIQPAKLEDSAVYLCASSSAYEQYFGPGTRLTVT.

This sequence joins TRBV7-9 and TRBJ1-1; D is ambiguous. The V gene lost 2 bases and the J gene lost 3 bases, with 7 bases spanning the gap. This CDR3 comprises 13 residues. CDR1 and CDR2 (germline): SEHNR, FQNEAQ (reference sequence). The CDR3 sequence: CASSLSDYTEAFF. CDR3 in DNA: TGTGCCAGCAGCTTATCCGACTACACTGAAGCTTTCTTT. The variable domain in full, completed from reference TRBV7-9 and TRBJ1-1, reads DTGVSQNPRHKITKRGQNVTFRCDPISEHNRLYWYRQTLGQGPEFLTYFQNEAQLEKSRLLSDRFSAERPKGSFSTLEIQRTEQGDSAMYLCASSLSDYTEAFFGQGTRLTVV.

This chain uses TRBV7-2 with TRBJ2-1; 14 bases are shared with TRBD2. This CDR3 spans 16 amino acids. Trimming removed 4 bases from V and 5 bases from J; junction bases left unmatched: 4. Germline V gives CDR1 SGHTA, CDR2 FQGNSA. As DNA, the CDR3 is TGTGCCAGCAGCTCCTCGGGACTAGCGGGAGACAATGAGCAGTTCTTC. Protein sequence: CASSSSGLAGDNEQFF.

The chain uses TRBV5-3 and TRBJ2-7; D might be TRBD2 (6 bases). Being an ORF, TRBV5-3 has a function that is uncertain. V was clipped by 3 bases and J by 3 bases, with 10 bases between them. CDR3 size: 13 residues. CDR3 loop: CARSCPGGYEQYF. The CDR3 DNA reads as TGTGCCAGAAGCTGTCCCGGGGGCTACGAGCAGTACTTC.

In DNA form, the CDR3 reads TGTGCCAGCAGTTCCGGGACAGGGATCAATCAGCCCCAGCATTTT. Encoded protein: CASSSGTGINQPQHF. The chain links TRBV27 to TRBJ1-5; 9 bases match TRBD1. This CDR3 comprises 15 residues. The ends lost 4 bases at V and 3 bases at J; junction bases unmatched: 4. Germline V lookup: CDR1 MNHEY, CDR2 SMNVEV (reference sequence).

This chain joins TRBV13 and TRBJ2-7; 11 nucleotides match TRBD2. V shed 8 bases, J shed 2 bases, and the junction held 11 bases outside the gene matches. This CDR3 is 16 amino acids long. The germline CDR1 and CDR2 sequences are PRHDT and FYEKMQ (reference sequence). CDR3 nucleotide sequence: TGTGCCAGCTCAACTAGACTAGCGGGGAAGACCTACGAGCAGTACTTC. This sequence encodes CASSTRLAGKTYEQYF.

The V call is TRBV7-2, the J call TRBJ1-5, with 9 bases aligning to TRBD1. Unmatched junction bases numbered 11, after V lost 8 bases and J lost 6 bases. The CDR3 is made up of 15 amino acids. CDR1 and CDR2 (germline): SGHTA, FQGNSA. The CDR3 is CASGPGQGDGQPQHF. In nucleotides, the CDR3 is TGTGCCAGCGGGCCGGGACAGGGCGACGGTCAGCCCCAGCATTTT.

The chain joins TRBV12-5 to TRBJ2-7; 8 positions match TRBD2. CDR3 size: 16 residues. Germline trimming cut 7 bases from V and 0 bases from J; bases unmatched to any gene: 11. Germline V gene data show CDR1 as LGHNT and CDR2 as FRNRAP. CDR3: CASALPLAGRSYEQYF. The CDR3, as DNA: TGTGCTAGTGCCTTACCTCTAGCGGGCCGCTCCTACGAGCAGTACTTC. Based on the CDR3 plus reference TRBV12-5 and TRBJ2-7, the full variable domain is DARVTQTPRHKVTEMGQEVTMRCQPILGHNTVFWYRQTMMQGLELLAYFRNRAPLDDSGMPKDRFSAEMPDATLATLKIQPSEPRDSAVYFCASALPLAGRSYEQYFGPGTRLTVT.

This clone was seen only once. The CDR3: CASSDGYDYGYTF. The CDR3 DNA is TGTGCCAGCAGTGACGGGTACGACTATGGCTACACCTTC. The rearrangement joins TRBV2 to TRBJ1-2; no clear D gene. Between the trimmed V and J ends, which lost 3 bases and 3 bases, there was a span of 8 bases. The germline V gene has CDR1 SNHLY and CDR2 FYNNEI. The CDR3 is 13 amino acids.

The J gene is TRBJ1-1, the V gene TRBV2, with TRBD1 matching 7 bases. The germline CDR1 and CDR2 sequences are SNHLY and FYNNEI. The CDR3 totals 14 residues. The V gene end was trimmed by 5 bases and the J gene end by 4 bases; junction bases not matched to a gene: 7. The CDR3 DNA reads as TGTGCCAGCAGTATAGGGGGCGAGGGCACTGAAGCTTTCTTT. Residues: CASSIGGEGTEAFF.